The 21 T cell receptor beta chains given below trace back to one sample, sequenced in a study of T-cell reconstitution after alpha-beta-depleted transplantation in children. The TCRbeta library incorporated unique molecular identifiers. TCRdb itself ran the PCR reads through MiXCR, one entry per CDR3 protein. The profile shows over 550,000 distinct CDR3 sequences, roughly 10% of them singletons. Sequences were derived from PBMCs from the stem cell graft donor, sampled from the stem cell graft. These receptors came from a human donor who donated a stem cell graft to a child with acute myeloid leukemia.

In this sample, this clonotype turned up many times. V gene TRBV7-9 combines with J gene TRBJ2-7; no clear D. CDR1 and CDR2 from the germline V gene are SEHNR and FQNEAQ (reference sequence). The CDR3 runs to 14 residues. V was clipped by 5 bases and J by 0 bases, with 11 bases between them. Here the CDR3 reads CASSPTMSSYEQYF. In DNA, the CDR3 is TGTGCCAGCAGCCCAACGATGAGCTCCTACGAGCAGTACTTC.

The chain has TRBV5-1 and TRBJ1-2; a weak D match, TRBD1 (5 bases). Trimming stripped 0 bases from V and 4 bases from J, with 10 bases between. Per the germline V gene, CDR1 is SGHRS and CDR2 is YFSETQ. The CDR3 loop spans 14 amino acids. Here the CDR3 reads CASSLVPGSYGYTF. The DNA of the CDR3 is TGCGCCAGCAGCTTGGTACCAGGGAGCTATGGCTACACCTTC.

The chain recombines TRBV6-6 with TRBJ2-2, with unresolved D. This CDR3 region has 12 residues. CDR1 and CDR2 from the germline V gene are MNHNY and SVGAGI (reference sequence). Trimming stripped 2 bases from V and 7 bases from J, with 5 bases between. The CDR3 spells CASSYANGELFF. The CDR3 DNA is TGTGCCAGCAGTTACGCTAACGGGGAGCTGTTTTTT.

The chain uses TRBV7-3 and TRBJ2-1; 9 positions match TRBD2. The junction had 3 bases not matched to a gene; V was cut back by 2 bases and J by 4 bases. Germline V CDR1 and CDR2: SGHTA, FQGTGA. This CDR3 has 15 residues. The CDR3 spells CASSLLLAGYNEQFF. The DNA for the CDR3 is TGTGCCAGCAGCTTACTGCTAGCGGGGTACAATGAGCAGTTCTTC.

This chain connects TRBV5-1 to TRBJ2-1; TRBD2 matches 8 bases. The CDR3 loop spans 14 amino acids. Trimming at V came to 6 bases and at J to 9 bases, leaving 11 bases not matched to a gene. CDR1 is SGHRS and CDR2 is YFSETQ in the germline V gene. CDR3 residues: CASNYGTSGLEQFF. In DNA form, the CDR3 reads TGCGCCAGCAATTATGGGACTAGTGGACTTGAGCAGTTCTTC. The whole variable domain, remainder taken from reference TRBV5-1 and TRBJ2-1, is KAGVTQTPRYLIKTRGQQVTLSCSPISGHRSVSWYQQTPGQGLQFLFEYFSETQRNKGNFPGRFSGRQFSNSRSEMNVSTLELGDSALYLCASNYGTSGLEQFFGPGTRLTVL.

DNA of the CDR3: TGTGCCAGCAGTTTCCAAGCCGGGACAGGTACCAAAAACATTCAGTACTTC. It is translated as CASSFQAGTGTKNIQYF. The chain carries TRBV27 and TRBJ2-4; 8 bases are a match to TRBD1. The germline gives CDR1 MNHEY, CDR2 SMNVEV (reference sequence). This CDR3 has 17 amino acids. The V segment lost 3 bases and the J segment 2 bases; nucleotides outside the gene matches: 9.

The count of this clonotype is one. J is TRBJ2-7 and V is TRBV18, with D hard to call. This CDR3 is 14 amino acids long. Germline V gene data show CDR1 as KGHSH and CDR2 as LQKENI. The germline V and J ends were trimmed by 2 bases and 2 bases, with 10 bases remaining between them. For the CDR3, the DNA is TGTGCCAGCTCACCAATGGACCTGGCCTACGAGCAGTACTTC. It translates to CASSPMDLAYEQYF.

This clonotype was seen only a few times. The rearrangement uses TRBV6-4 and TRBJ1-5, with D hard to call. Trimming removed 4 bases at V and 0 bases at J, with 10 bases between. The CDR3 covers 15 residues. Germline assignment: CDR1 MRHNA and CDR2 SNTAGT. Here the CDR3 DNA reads TGTGCCAGCAGTGTCACCGGGCATAGCAATCAGCCCCAGCATTTT. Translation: CASSVTGHSNQPQHF.

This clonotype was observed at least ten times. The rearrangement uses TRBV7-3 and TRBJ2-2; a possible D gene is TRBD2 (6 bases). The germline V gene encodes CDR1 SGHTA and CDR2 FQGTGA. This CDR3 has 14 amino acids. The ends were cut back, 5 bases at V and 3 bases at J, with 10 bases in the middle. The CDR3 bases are TGTGCCAGCAGCCGAGGAGGGGACACCGGGGAGCTGTTTTTT. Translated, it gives CASSRGGDTGELFF.

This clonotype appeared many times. This CDR3 is CSVNLAVEFF. The CDR3 DNA reads as TGCAGCGTTAACCTAGCGGTGGAGTTCTTC. The chain has TRBV29-1 and TRBJ2-1; 7 bases are shared with TRBD2. This CDR3 has 10 residues. J lost 14 bases, V lost 5 bases, and 6 bases had no gene match. CDR1 and CDR2 from the germline V gene are SQVTM and ANQGSEA.

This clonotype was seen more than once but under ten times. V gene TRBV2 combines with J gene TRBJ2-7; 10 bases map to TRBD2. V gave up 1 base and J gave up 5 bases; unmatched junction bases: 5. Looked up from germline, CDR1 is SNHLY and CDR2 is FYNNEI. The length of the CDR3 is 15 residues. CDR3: CASSEGAGGPHEQYF. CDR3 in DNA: TGTGCCAGCAGTGAAGGAGCGGGAGGGCCCCACGAGCAGTACTTC.

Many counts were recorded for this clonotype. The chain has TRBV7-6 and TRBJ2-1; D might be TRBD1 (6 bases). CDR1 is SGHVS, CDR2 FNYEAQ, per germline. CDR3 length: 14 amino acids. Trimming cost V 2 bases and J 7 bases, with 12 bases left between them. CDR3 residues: CASSLLGAMNEQFF. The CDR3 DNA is TGTGCCAGCAGCTTACTGGGGGCGATGAATGAGCAGTTCTTC.

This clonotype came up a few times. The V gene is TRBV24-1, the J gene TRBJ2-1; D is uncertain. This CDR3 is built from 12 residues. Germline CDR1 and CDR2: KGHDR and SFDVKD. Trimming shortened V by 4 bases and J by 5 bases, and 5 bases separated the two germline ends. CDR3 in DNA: TGTGCCACCAGTGACAGGAACAATGAGCAGTTCTTC. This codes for CATSDRNNEQFF.

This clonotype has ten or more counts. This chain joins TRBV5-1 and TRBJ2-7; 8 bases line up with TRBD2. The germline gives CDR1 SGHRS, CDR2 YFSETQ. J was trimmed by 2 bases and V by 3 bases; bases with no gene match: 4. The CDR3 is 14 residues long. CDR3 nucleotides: TGCGCCAGCAGCTCTGCGGGGGGAACCTACGAGCAGTACTTC. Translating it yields CASSSAGGTYEQYF. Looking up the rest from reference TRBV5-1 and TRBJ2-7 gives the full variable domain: KAGVTQTPRYLIKTRGQQVTLSCSPISGHRSVSWYQQTPGQGLQFLFEYFSETQRNKGNFPGRFSGRQFSNSRSEMNVSTLELGDSALYLCASSSAGGTYEQYFGPGTRLTVT.

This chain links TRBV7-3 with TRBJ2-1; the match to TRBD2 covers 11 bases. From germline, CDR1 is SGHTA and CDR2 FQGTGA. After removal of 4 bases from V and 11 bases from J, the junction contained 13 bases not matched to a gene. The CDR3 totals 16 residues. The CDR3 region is CASSSYGTSGSSQQFF. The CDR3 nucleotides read TGTGCCAGCAGCTCCTACGGTACTAGCGGGAGTAGTCAGCAGTTCTTC. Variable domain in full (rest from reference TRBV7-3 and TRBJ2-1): GAGVSQTPSNKVTEKGKYVELRCDPISGHTALYWYRQSLGQGPEFLIYFQGTGAADDSGLPNDRFFAVRPEGSVSTLKIQRTERGDSAVYLCASSSYGTSGSSQQFFGPGTRLTVL.

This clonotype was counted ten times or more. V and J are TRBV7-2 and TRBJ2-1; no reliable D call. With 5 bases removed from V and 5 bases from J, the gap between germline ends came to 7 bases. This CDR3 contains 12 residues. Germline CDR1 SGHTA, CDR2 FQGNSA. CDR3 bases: TGTGCCAGCAGCCCTCAAAACAATGAGCAGTTCTTC. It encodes CASSPQNNEQFF.

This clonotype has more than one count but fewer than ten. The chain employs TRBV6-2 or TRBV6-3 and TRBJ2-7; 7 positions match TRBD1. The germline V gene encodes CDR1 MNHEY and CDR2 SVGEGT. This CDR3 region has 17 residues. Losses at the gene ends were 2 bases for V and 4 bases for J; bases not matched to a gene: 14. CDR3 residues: CASSYTEDRSRGYEQYF. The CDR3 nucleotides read TGTGCCAGCAGTTACACCGAGGACAGGTCGAGGGGATACGAGCAGTACTTC.

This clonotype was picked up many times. CDR3 nucleotides: TGTGCCAGCAGTTTAATCAACTCTGGGGCCAACGTCCTGACTTTC. This gives the protein CASSLINSGANVLTF. This chain connects TRBV28 to TRBJ2-6; D gene unclear. CDR1 MDHEN and CDR2 SYDVKM come from the germline V gene. The CDR3 is made up of 15 amino acids. V dropped 2 bases and J dropped 0 bases, with 5 bases sitting between them.

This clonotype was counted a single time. Here the CDR3 reads CSVQTGAKNTGELFF. The CDR3 DNA reads TGCAGCGTTCAGACAGGGGCTAAGAACACCGGGGAGCTGTTTTTT. The chain couples TRBV29-1 to TRBJ2-2, with TRBD1 matching over 8 bases. This CDR3 contains 15 residues. The trim removed 5 bases at V and 1 base at J, leaving 6 bases unmatched. The V gene's germline CDR1 is SQVTM and CDR2 ANQGSEA.

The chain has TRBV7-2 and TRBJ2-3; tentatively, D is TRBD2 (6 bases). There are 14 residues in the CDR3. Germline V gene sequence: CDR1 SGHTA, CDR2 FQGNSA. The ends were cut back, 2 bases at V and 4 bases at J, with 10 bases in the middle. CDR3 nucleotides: TGTGCCAGCAGCTTATGGAGGGAGGCAGATACGCAGTATTTT. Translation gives CASSLWREADTQYF.

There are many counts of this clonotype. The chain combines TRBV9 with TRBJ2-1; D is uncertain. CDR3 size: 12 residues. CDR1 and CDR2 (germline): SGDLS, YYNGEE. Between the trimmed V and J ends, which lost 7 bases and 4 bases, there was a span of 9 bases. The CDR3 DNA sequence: TGTGCCAGCTCCAGCGCGTACAATGAGCAGTTCTTC. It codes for CASSSAYNEQFF.